These T cell receptor beta chains were read from a single sample in a study of cytomegalovirus exposure and HLA in healthy donors. The table came from immunoSEQ multiplex PCR; TCRdb's copy has only in-frame clones and leaves some out. The sample contains 200,000 to 250,000 clones, more than 80% of which appear only once. Input material: PBMCs. The receptors derive from a young man in good health and CMV-seronegative. Both conserved end residues are part of each CDR3. A D gene is named only where the DNA matches it firmly. Clone size is shown for a subset of rows, as once, few, many or a class of expanded clone.

J,V,D,size,CDR3,DNA
TRBJ2-7,TRBV11-2,TRBD1,-,CAIPRDSSYEQYF,TGTGCCATTCCCAGGGACAGCTCCTACGAGCAGTACTTC
TRBJ1-5,TRBV2,-,-,CASSEGLRGNQPQHF,TGTGCCAGCAGTGAAGGTCTGCGCGGAAATCAGCCCCAGCATTTT
TRBJ1-6,TRBV28,-,-,CASSIKGQSSSYNSPLHF,TGTGCCAGCAGCATTAAGGGGCAGTCGAGCTCCTATAATTCACCCCTCCACTTT
TRBJ2-1,TRBV19,-,few,CASSPIPPQGNGQFF,TGTGCCAGTAGTCCGATCCCCCCCCAGGGGAATGGGCAGTTCTTC
TRBJ2-5,TRBV9,-,-,CASSGGRWETQYF,TGTGCCAGCAGTGGAGGGCGCTGGGAGACCCAGTACTTC
TRBJ2-5,TRBV7-2,TRBD1,-,CASSLSGTGLVETQYF,TGTGCCAGCAGCTTATCCGGGACAGGGCTGGTTGAGACCCAGTACTTC
TRBJ2-5,TRBV5-5,-,-,CASSFQGETQYF,TGTGCCAGCAGCTTTCAGGGGGAGACCCAGTACTTC
TRBJ1-1,TRBV5-6,TRBD1,once,CASSLGDRAPNTEAFF,TGTGCCAGCAGCTTGGGAGACAGGGCCCCAAACACTGAAGCTTTCTTT
TRBJ2-1,TRBV12-5,-,-,CASALGGGSYNEQFF,TGTGCTAGTGCCCTAGGGGGGGGCTCCTACAATGAGCAGTTCTTC
TRBJ2-3,TRBV7-6,TRBD1,-,CASSLGRGPSSTDTQYF,TGTGCCAGCAGCTTAGGCAGGGGGCCTTCTAGCACAGATACGCAGTATTTT
TRBJ1-2,TRBV28,-,-,CASSLVSDYGYTF,TGTGCCAGCAGTTTAGTATCCGACTATGGCTACACCTTC
TRBJ1-2,TRBV5-8,-,-,CASSLAGTLNYGYTF,TGTGCCAGCAGCTTGGCGGGGACACTTAACTATGGCTACACCTTC
TRBJ2-7,TRBV4-1,-,-,CASSQNGGALGAYEQYF,TGCGCCAGCAGCCAAAACGGCGGGGCTCTGGGCGCCTACGAGCAGTACTTC
TRBJ2-5,TRBV7-2,-,-,CASSLGGQGETQYF,TGTGCCAGCAGCTTAGGGGGCCAGGGAGAGACCCAGTACTTC
TRBJ1-5,TRBV18,-,-,CASSPNHGLGGSNQPQHF,TGTGCCAGCTCACCAAATCACGGTTTAGGGGGAAGCAATCAGCCCCAGCATTTT
TRBJ1-2,TRBV27,-,-,CASGRGGRGSGGYTF,TGTGCCAGCGGGCGGGGGGGGAGAGGTTCTGGGGGCTACACCTTC
TRBJ1-4,TRBV7-8,TRBD1,-,CASSFGTDLLGEKLFF,TGTGCCAGCAGCTTTGGGACAGACCTTTTGGGTGAAAAACTGTTTTTT
TRBJ2-5,TRBV7-7,TRBD2,-,CASSHTSGGETQYF,TGTGCTAGCAGCCACACTAGCGGGGGTGAGACCCAGTACTTC
TRBJ2-3,TRBV6-5,TRBD2,few,CASSPGLAPDTQYF,TGTGCCAGCAGTCCAGGACTAGCGCCAGATACGCAGTATTTT
TRBJ2-7,TRBV4-2,-,-,CASSQDPPGGGPYEQYF,TGTGCCAGCAGCCAAGACCCCCCTGGGGGGGGCCCCTACGAGCAGTACTTC
TRBJ1-5,TRBV5-3,-,-,CARSLGQDSNQPQHF,TGTGCCAGAAGCTTGGGACAGGATAGCAATCAGCCCCAGCATTTT
TRBJ2-2,TRBV2,TRBD1,-,CASSARGQGASNTGELFF,TGTGCCAGCAGTGCGCGTGGACAGGGGGCTTCGAACACCGGGGAGCTGTTTTTT
TRBJ2-1,TRBV28,-,-,CASSLFDNEQFF,TGTGCCAGCAGTTTATTCGACAATGAGCAGTTCTTC
TRBJ1-6,TRBV4-1,-,-,CASSLQPGLLNSPLHF,TGCGCCAGCAGCCTGCAACCGGGACTGCTGAATTCACCCCTCCACTTT
TRBJ1-5,TRBV28,-,few,CASSAFGSFSHQPQHF,TGTGCCAGCAGTGCCTTCGGGAGTTTTAGCCATCAGCCCCAGCATTTT
TRBJ1-2,TRBV28,TRBD1,-,CASSNPGQGNYGYTF,TGTGCCAGCAGTAACCCGGGACAGGGTAACTATGGCTACACCTTC
TRBJ2-7,TRBV2,TRBD2,once,CASSGLAGAPRSSF,TGTGCCAGCAGTGGACTAGCGGGAGCTCCCCGTAGTTCTTTC
TRBJ2-7,TRBV27,TRBD1,-,CASSSFTQGAVPYEQYF,TGTGCCAGCAGTTCCTTTACACAGGGGGCGGTCCCCTACGAGCAGTACTTC
TRBJ1-5,TRBV18,-,-,CASSPDRNQPQHF,TGTGCCAGCTCACCGGACAGAAATCAGCCCCAGCATTTT
TRBJ2-1,TRBV19,TRBD2,-,CASSISSPGGGARNEQFF,TGTGCCAGTAGTATTTCTTCCCCGGGCGGGGGGGCGCGTAATGAGCAGTTCTTC
TRBJ2-3,TRBV10-3,-,-,CATTEIITDTQYF,TGTGCCACCACTGAGATTATCACAGATACGCAGTATTTT
TRBJ2-3,TRBV2,TRBD2,-,CASSSLAGGGDTQYF,TGTGCCAGCAGTTCCCTAGCGGGGGGGGGTGATACGCAGTATTTT
TRBJ2-7,TRBV6-1,-,-,CASRGALYEQYF,TGTGCCAGCAGGGGAGCGCTCTACGAGCAGTACTTC
TRBJ2-7,TRBV27,-,-,CASSLSARGYEQYF,TGTGCCAGCAGTTTATCGGCCAGGGGATACGAGCAGTACTTC
TRBJ1-5,TRBV10-3,TRBD1,-,CAIRAGTGENQPQHF,TGTGCCATCAGAGCCGGGACAGGGGAAAATCAGCCCCAGCATTTT
TRBJ2-4,TRBV29-1,TRBD1,-,CSVVFLGQPNIQYF,TGCAGCGTTGTATTTCTGGGACAGCCAAACATTCAGTACTTC
TRBJ1-2,TRBV2,-,-,CASRSGLGYGYTF,TGTGCCAGCAGATCGGGACTAGGCTATGGCTACACCTTC
TRBJ2-3,TRBV19,TRBD2,few,CASSFPSGGLTDTQYF,TGTGCCAGTAGTTTTCCTAGCGGGGGGCTCACAGATACGCAGTATTTT
TRBJ1-1,TRBV5-6,TRBD1,many,CASSATGGNTEAFF,TGTGCCAGCAGCGCCACAGGGGGGAACACTGAAGCTTTCTTT
TRBJ2-5,TRBV7-9,TRBD2,-,CASSSLAGGAETQYF,TGTGCCAGCAGCTCCCTAGCGGGGGGAGCAGAGACCCAGTACTTC
TRBJ2-1,TRBV7-9,TRBD2,-,CASSSRPSGGASSYNEQFF,TGTGCCAGCAGCTCCCGCCCTAGCGGGGGAGCTAGCTCCTACAATGAGCAGTTCTTC
TRBJ2-6,TRBV7-2,TRBD2,-,CASSLGGAGANVLTF,TGTGCCAGCAGCTTGGGGGGGGCTGGGGCCAACGTCCTGACTTTC
TRBJ1-1,TRBV29-1,TRBD1,-,CSAWTGPGGTEAFF,TGCAGCGCGTGGACAGGGCCGGGGGGCACTGAAGCTTTCTTT
TRBJ1-3,TRBV28,-,-,CASSVPGSGNTIYF,TGTGCCAGCAGTGTTCCAGGCTCTGGAAACACCATATATTTT
TRBJ2-7,TRBV4-1,TRBD1,-,CASSQTGNWHEQYF,TGCGCCAGCAGCCAGACAGGGAACTGGCACGAGCAGTACTTC
TRBJ2-5,TRBV28,-,-,CASSERTGRETQYF,TGTGCCAGCAGTGAACGAACAGGTCGGGAGACCCAGTACTTC
TRBJ1-4,TRBV7-9,-,-,CASSLMLGAANEKLFF,TGTGCCAGCAGCTTAATGCTGGGGGCCGCTAATGAAAAACTGTTTTTT
TRBJ2-3,TRBV7-2,TRBD2,once,CASSLVAIGTSGAADTQYF,TGTGCCAGCAGCTTAGTGGCGATCGGGACTAGCGGTGCTGCAGATACGCAGTATTTT
TRBJ2-5,TRBV27,TRBD1,-,CASSRQGETQYF,TGTGCCAGCAGCCGACAGGGGGAGACCCAGTACTTC
TRBJ2-2,TRBV7-3,TRBD2,few,CASSPTLGTSGGAGTGELFF,TGTGCCAGCAGCCCAACCCTAGGGACTAGCGGGGGGGCAGGAACCGGGGAGCTGTTTTTT
TRBJ1-1,TRBV27,TRBD1,-,CASIPSGGGEAFF,TGTGCCAGCATCCCTTCAGGGGGCGGTGAAGCTTTCTTT
TRBJ2-3,TRBV9,TRBD2,-,CASSVVDSGGTQYF,TGTGCCAGCAGCGTAGTGGACTCCGGGGGGACGCAGTATTTT